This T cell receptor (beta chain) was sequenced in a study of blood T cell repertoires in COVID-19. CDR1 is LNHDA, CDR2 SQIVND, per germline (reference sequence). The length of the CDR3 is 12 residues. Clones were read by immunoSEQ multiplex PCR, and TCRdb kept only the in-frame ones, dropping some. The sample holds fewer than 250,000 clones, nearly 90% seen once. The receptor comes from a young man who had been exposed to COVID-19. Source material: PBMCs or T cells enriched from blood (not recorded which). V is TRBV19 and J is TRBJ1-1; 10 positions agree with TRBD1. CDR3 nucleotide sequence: TGTGCTACGACAGGGGGCTTCACTGAAGCTTTCTTT. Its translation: CATTGGFTEAFF.